This T cell receptor (beta chain) is from a study of blood T cell repertoires in COVID-19 (dated by TCRdb to about 2020). With regard to the full study: Samples from collaborators originated in the United States, Italy and Spain and spanned both the acute and convalescent phases of COVID-19. The material from the prospective study consisted of cDNA or gDNA derived from T cells, B-cell-depleted T cells, or PBMCs. Deeply sampled blood TCRbeta repertoires from subjects exposed to, actively infected with, or recovered from COVID-19 were included in the dataset. The repertoires were released in a freely available public database meant as a resource for research on the immune response to SARS-CoV-2. Samples were obtained from the ongoing ImmuneRACE study (first 160 participants) and from about 1,300 subjects provided by 6 global collaborators. A de-identified subject ID, COVID-19 status, age in years and sex were almost always included in the sample metadata. Where available, HLA class I and class II types were taken from metadata supplied by the sample provider and were not determined by assay-based typing.

From the germline V gene (reference sequence), CDR1 is LNHDA and CDR2 is SQIVND. V is shortened by 10 bases, J by 2 bases, and the region joining them spans 11 bases. From the cysteine through the phenylalanine, the CDR3 covers 12 amino acids. CDR3 DNA is the only sequence kept; it has 36 bases, read in frame from the first base. In regard to this clone: The antigen it binds to is not known. Base quality data are lacking; no much larger clone is found one base away.

Study-wide findings and limitations: How much clinical and demographic metadata was included differed by source and by participant, and the metadata was provided uncurated.

Each collaborating institution followed its own protocols to collect whole blood in K2EDTA tubes. Collaborator samples were shipped for TCRbeta analysis as frozen whole blood, isolated PBMCs, or DNA extracted from either sample type. TCRbeta CDR3 regions were amplified from genomic DNA by means of the immunoSEQ Assay, a bias-controlled multiplex PCR. The paper's processing steps were these. Nucleated cell counts per sample were estimated from amplification of reference gene primers within the assay. Sequence reads were collapsed and filtered to measure the absolute abundance of every unique TCRbeta CDR3 rearrangement. For each sample, productive Simpson clonality was calculated as the square root of Simpson's diversity index over productive rearrangements. TCRdb mirrors the immuneACCESS table, restricted to in-frame sequences. Some clones are absent from its copies; in checked studies, under half trace to an unresolved V gene, and the reason for the others is unknown. That table is the source of V, J and clone size, and D and trimming were worked out from the DNA. Recorded for this sample are some 130,000 clones; 84% of them occurred a single time. In total, the top ten clones hold 1.4% of the sample.

The V gene is TRBV19 and the J gene is TRBJ1-2; matching of 5 bases hints at TRBD1 as the D gene. This clonotype originated in a man in his 60s with acute or convalescent COVID-19. Sequencing used peripheral blood. DNA sequence: TGTGCCACCAAGGACATAAACTATGGCTACACCTTC. It translates as CATKDINYGYTF.